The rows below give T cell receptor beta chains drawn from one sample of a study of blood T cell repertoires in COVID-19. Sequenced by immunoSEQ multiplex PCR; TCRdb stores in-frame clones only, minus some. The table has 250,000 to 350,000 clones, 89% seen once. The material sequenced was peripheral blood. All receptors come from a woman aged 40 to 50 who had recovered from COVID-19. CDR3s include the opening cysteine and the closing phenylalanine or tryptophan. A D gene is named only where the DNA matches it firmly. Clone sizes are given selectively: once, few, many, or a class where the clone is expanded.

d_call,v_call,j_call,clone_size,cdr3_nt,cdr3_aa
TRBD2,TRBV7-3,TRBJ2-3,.,TGTGCCAGCAGCTTGGGACTAGCGGGCACAGATACGCAGTATTTT,CASSLGLAGTDTQYF
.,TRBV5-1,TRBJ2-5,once,TGCGCCAGCAGCTTGCGGGGGACAGTTTCGCAAGAGACCCAGTACTTC,CASSLRGTVSQETQYF
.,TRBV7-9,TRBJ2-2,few,TGTGCCAGCAGCGGCTGGGAAAAGGGCGGCGGGATGAACACCGGGGAGCTGTTTTTT,CASSGWEKGGGMNTGELFF
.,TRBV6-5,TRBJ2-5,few,TGTGCCAGCAGTTACTCGGGCAGGGGAGGGGGAGAGACCCAGTACTTC,CASSYSGRGGGETQYF
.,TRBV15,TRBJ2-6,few,TGTGCCACCAGCATTCTACAGCTTCATACCTCTGGGGCCAACGTCCTGACTTTC,CATSILQLHTSGANVLTF
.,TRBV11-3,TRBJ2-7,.,TGTGCCAGCAGCCCACCCGGGCGGGGATACGAGCAGTACTTC,CASSPPGRGYEQYF
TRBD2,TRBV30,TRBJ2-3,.,TGTGCCTGGAGCGCGGGAGCTGAAGATACGCAGTATTTT,CAWSAGAEDTQYF
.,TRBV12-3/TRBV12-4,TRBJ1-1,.,TGTGCCAGCAGTTTTGGCTCCACTGAAGCTTTCTTT,CASSFGSTEAFF
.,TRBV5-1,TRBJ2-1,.,TGCGCCAGCAGCTTGGCGCCGGGATCCTCCTACAATGAGCAGTTCTTC,CASSLAPGSSYNEQFF
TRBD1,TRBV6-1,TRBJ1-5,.,TGTGCCAGCAGTGAGTACCTGACAGGGCCCAGACAGCCCCAGCATTTT,CASSEYLTGPRQPQHF
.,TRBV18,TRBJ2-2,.,TGTGCCAGCTCACCACCCCCGGGACAGAACACCGGGGAGCTGTTTTTT,CASSPPPGQNTGELFF
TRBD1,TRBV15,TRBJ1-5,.,TGTGCCACCAGCAGAGGACAGGGTCAGCCCCAGCATTTT,CATSRGQGQPQHF
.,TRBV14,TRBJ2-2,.,TGTGCCAGCAGCCAAGACTCAGGGCCCGGGGAGCTGTTTTTT,CASSQDSGPGELFF
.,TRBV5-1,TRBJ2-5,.,TGCGCCAGCAGCCTGTTGGAGACCCAGTACTTC,CASSLLETQYF
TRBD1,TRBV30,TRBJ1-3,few,TGTGCCTGGAGTACAGGGGTCGGAAACACCATATATTTT,CAWSTGVGNTIYF
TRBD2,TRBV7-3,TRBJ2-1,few,TGTGCCAGCAGCTTACAAGCGGGAGAGGTGGATGAGCAGTTCTTC,CASSLQAGEVDEQFF
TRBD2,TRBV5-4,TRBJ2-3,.,TGTGCCAGCAGCCTTGATAGCGGGAGGGCCACAAGCACAGATACGCAGTATTTT,CASSLDSGRATSTDTQYF
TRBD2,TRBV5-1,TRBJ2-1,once,TGCGCCAGCAGCTTCCCGGGACTAGCGGGTTGGTCCGATGAGCAGTTCTTC,CASSFPGLAGWSDEQFF
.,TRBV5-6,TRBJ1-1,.,TGTGCCAGCAGCTTGGTAGGGGGTTCTGAAGCTTTCTTT,CASSLVGGSEAFF
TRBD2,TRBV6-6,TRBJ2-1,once,TGTGCCAGTAAGGGGGAGCGGGAGTCGGATGAGCAGTTCTTC,CASKGERESDEQFF
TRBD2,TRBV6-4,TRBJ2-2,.,TGTGCCAGCAGTGACGGGCTAGCGGGGAACACCGGGGAGCTGTTTTTT,CASSDGLAGNTGELFF
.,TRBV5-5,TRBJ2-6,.,TGTGCCAGCAGCTCGGCTGGGGCCAACGTCCTGACTTTC,CASSSAGANVLTF
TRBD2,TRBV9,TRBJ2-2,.,TGTGCCAGCAGCGTAGTGGCGGGAGGGCCCGCCGGGGAGCTGTTTTTT,CASSVVAGGPAGELFF
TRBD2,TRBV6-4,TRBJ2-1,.,TGTGCCAGCATTACACTAGCGGGAGGGCCGAAGGAGCAGTTCTTC,CASITLAGGPKEQFF
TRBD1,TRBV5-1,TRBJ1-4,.,TGCGCCAGCAGCTCCTCAGGGGGCAGGGGTGAAAAACTGTTTTTT,CASSSSGGRGEKLFF
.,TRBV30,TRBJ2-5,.,TGTGCCTGGAGTGTGGGGGGCCAAGAGACCCAGTACTTC,CAWSVGGQETQYF
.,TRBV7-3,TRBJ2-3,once,TGTGCCAGCAGCTTGGGGAGAATGACGGGAGAGTTCACAGATACGCAGTATTTT,CASSLGRMTGEFTDTQYF
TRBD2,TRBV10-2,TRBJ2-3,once,TGCGCCAGCAACGGACTAGCGGGAGCAGATACGCAGTATTTT,CASNGLAGADTQYF
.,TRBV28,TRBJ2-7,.,TGTGCCAGCAGTTTGGGAGCGGGTCGGTACGAGCAGTACTTC,CASSLGAGRYEQYF
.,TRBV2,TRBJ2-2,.,TGTGCCAGCATGGGGGGCACCGGGGAGCTGTTTTTT,CASMGGTGELFF
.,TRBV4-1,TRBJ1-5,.,TGCGCCAGCAGCCAAATTGGTGGCCAGCCCCAGCATTTT,CASSQIGGQPQHF
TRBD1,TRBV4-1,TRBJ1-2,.,TGCGCCAGCAGCCAACCGGGACAGGGTGGCGGTGGCTACACCTTC,CASSQPGQGGGGYTF
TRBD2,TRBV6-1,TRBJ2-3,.,TGTGCCAGCAGTGAAAGCGGGAGGGCCATAGATACGCAGTATTTT,CASSESGRAIDTQYF
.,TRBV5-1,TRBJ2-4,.,TGCGCCAGCAGCTGGGGGACACAAGAAAACATTCAGTACTTC,CASSWGTQENIQYF
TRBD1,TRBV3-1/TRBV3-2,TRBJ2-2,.,TGTGCCAGCAGCCACCAACAGGGGGCTACCGGGGAGCTGTTTTTT,CASSHQQGATGELFF
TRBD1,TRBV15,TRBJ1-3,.,TGTGCCACCAGCAGTGACAGGGCCTCTGGAAACACCATATATTTT,CATSSDRASGNTIYF
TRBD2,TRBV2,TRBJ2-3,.,TGTGCCAGCAGTGAAAGCGGACTAGCGGCTGTAGATACGCAGTATTTT,CASSESGLAAVDTQYF
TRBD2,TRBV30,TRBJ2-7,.,TGTGCCTGGAACCCGGGACTAGCGGGAGTCAGCGAGCAGTACTTC,CAWNPGLAGVSEQYF
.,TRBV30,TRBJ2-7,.,TGTGCCTGGAGTGTAGATGCTACCGAGCAGTACTTC,CAWSVDATEQYF
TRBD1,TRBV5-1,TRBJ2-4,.,TGCGCCAGCAGGGAAGGACAGGGGATTGCCAAAAACATTCAGTACTTC,CASREGQGIAKNIQYF
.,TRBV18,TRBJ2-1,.,TGTGCCAGCTCACCGCAGAGGTCCTACAATGAGCAGTTCTTC,CASSPQRSYNEQFF